This T cell receptor (beta chain) was captured in a study of CD4 T cells in relation to SARS-CoV-2 and coronaviruses. Study details: Convalescent donors were aged about 21 to 72, with median approximately 42 years. Shared crossreactive spike epitopes were mapped to their HLA restriction. Of the patients, 7 or 8 were male, a few female, two Hispanic.

Naive and memory CD4+ T cell DNA was deep-sequenced without culture. Method: immunoSEQ multiplex PCR; TCRdb's copy keeps in-frame clones and lacks some. Of 35,000 to 40,000 clones listed, roughly 90% are singletons. The TCR comes from an adult with COVID-19. The sequenced sample consisted of memory CD4+ T cells from PBMCs.

CDR3: CASGLGQGNTGELFF. CDR3 nucleotide sequence: TGCGCCAGCGGACTAGGACAGGGGAACACCGGGGAGCTGTTTTTT. This sequence joins TRBV5-1 and TRBJ2-2, with a possible D match to TRBD1 (8 bases). This CDR3 is built from 15 residues. V was shortened by 7 bases and J by 1 base, with 14 bases between the two germline ends. Germline loops: CDR1 SGHRS, CDR2 YFSETQ.